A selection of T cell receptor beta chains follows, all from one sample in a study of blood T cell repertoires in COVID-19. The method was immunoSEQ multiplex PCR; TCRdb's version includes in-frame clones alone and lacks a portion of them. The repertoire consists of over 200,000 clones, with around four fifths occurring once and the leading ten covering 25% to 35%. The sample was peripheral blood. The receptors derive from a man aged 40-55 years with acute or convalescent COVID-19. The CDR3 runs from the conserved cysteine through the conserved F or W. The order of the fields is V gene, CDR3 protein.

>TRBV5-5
CASSLFGQALNTEAFF
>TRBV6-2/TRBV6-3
CASSPPAGGPGEQFF
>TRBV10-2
CASSVTSGRVGELFF
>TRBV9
CASSVGISKTGELFF
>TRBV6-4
CASSASLAGGYNEQFF
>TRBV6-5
CASRNSRDGYTF
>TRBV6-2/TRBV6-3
CASSGAGATDTQYF
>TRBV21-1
CASIRQGRKGVWEQYF
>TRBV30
CAWSGDLYGYTF
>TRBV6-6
CASRGGQDVDEQYF
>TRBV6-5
CASRPGQSLQETQYF
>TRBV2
CASSPLLVADTQYF
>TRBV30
CAWSVRGNEQFF
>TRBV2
CASSRTGYDGEAFF
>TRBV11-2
CASSYPGGFSEAFF
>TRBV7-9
CASGTAYNSPLHF
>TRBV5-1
CASSPTWGGPTGEQYF
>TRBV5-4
CASSSDRAVGTFETQYF
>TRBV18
CASSVHQGQSNYGYTF
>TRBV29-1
CSVVNTVNYGYTF
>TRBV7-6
CASSLGDIYEQYF
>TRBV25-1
CASSGPGETQYF
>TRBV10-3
CAIMGGGSNEQFF
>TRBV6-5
CASSFGRGRPNTEAFF
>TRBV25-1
CASRAGSFSEQYF
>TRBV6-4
CASRALNGRSNEQFF
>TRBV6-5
CASSYRARGLTDTQYF
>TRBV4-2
CASSQESGPNQPQHF
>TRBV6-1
CASSEWGQQLQYF
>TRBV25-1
CASSEVANYGYTF
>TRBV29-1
CSVEDRFETAFMNTEAFF
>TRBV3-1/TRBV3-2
CASSQAGGSGEQYF
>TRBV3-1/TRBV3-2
CASSQGGGGARNSPLHF
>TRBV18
CASSQGTVEAFF
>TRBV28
CASSSNPGGAGYGYTF
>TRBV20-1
CSASTGVGEKLFF
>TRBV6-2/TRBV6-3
CASSYRESDQPQHF
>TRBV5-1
CASSLDRGETQYF
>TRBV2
CASTGFSNEQFF
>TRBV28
CASSSSGQGGDTQYF
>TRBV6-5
CASSSSVDEQFF
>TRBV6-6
CASSWGAGGPSGELFF
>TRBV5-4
CASFKNTEAFF
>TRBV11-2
CASSSETSLSYNEQFF
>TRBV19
CASSAHRGTGEQYF
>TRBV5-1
CASSGTGLVNTEAFF
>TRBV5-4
CASRDGRAEGTEAFF
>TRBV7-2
CASSLAGLADYEQYF
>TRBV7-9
CASSSSGSKYF
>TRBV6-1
CASSEVGTYYEQYF
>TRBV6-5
CASRGRGPSNQPQHF